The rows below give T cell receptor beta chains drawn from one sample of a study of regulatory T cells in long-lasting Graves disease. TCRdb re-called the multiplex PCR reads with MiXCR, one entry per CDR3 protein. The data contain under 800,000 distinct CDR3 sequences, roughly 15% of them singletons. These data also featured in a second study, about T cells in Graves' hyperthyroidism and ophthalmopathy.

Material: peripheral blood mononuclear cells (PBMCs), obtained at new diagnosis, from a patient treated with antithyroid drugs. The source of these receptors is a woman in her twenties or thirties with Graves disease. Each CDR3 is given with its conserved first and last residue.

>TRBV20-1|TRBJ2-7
CSARDGDRWYF
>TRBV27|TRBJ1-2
CASSLYWEGDYGYTF
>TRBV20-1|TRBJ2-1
CSAFGQINEQFF
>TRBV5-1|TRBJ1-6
CASSLGASLNSPLHF
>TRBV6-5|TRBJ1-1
CASSYWEGDTEAFF
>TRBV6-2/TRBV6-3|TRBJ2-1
CASRTGTGHYNEQFF
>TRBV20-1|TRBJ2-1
CSASRGPIYNEQFF
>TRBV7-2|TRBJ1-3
CASSSTAGNTIYF
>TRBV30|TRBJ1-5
CAWSVGGKSNQPQHF
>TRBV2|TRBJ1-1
CASRETGVTEAFF
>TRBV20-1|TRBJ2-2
CSVATGGEYSGKLGELFF
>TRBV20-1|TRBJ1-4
CSAKTGNNEKLFF
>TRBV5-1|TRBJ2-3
CASSLVSSDTQYF
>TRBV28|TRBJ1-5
CASSATSSNQPQHF
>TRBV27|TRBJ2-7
CASSSTGTGYYEQYF
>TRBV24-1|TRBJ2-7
CATAPGGKSYEQYF
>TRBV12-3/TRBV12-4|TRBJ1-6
CASSPRTPIYSPLHF
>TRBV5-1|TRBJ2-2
CASSLVVSRGTGELFF